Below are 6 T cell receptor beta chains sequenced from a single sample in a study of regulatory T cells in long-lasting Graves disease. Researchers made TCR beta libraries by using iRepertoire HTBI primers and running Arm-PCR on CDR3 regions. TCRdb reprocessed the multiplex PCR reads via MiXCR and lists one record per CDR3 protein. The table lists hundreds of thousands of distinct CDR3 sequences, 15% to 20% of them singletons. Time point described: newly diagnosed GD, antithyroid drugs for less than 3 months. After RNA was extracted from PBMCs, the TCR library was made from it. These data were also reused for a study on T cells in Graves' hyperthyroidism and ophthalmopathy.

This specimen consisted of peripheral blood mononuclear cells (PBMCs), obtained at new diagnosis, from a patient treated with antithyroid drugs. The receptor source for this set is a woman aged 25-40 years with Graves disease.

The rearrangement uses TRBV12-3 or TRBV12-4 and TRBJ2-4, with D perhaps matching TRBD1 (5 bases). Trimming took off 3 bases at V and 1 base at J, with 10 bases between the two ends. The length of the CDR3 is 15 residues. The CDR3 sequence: CASSLAGWAKNIQYF. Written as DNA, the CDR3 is TGTGCCAGCAGTTTGGCAGGGTGGGCCAAAAACATTCAGTACTTC.

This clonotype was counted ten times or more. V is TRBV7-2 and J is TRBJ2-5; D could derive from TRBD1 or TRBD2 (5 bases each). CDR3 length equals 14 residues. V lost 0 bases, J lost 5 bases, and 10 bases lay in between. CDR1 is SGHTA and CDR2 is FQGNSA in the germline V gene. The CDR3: CASSLAGTRETQYF. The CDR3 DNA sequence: TGTGCCAGCAGCTTAGCCGGGACCAGGGAGACCCAGTACTTC.

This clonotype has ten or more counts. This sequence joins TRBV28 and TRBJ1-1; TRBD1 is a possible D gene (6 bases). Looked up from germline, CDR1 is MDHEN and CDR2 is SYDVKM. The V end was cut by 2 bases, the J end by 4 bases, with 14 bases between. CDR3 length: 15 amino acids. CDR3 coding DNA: TGTGCCAGCAGTTTAGGGGCAGGGGTGGGCACTGAAGCTTTCTTT. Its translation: CASSLGAGVGTEAFF.

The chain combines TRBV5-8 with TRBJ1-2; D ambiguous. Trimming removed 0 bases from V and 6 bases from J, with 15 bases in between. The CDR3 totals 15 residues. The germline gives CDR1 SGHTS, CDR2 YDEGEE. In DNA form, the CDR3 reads TGTGCCAGCAGCTTGGATGCAGCATTGGCAAATGGCTACACCTTC. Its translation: CASSLDAALANGYTF. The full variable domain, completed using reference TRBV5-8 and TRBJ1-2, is EAGVTQSPTHLIKTRGQQATLRCSPISGHTSVYWYQQALGLGLQFLLWYDEGEERNRGNFPPRFSGRQFPNYSSELNVNALELEDSALYLCASSLDAALANGYTFGSGTRLTVV.

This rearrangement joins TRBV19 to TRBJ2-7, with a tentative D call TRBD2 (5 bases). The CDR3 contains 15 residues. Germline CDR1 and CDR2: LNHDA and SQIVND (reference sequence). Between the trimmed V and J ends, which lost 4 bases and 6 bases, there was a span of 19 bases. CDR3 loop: CASSTQPLGTIEQYF. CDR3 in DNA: TGTGCCAGTAGTACCCAACCACTAGGAACGATCGAGCAGTACTTC.

The CDR3 here is CASSPRGGRALNSYEQYF. The CDR3 DNA follows: TGTGCCAGCTCCCCCAGGGGCGGCAGGGCCCTAAACTCCTACGAGCAGTACTTC. The chain employs TRBV12-3 or TRBV12-4 and TRBJ2-7, with a tentative D call TRBD1 (6 bases). The length of the CDR3 is 18 residues. V was pared by 8 bases and J by 0 bases, with 26 bases between.